These 8 T cell receptor beta chains originate from one sample sequenced in a study of T cells in Graves' hyperthyroidism and ophthalmopathy. Amplified TCR beta CDR3 regions derived from RNA transcripts. A set of HTBI primers served as the primers for a first-round RT-PCR of the TCR CDR3. TCRdb independently ran MiXCR on the multiplex PCR reads; one entry per CDR3 protein. The table shows over 700,000 distinct CDR3 sequences, with approximately 36% occurring only once. The sequencing sample was made of blood. All receptors come from a woman in her thirties or forties with Graves' hyperthyroidism.

This clonotype was found a few times. The rearrangement joins TRBV4-3 to TRBJ1-2; D is uncertain. CDR1 and CDR2 from the germline V gene are LGHNA and YSLEER. The V end was cut by 5 bases, the J end by 6 bases, with 7 bases between. The CDR3 is 11 amino acids. DNA for the CDR3: TGCGCCAGCAGCTACGGGCATGGCTACACCTTC. Its translation: CASSYGHGYTF.

This clonotype was observed many times. The chain couples TRBV7-9 to TRBJ2-7; possible D gene TRBD2, 5 bases. The CDR3 spans 15 residues. Trimming pared 2 bases from V and 6 bases from J, leaving 17 bases between. The germline V gene encodes CDR1 SEHNR and CDR2 FQNEAQ (reference sequence). The CDR3 loop is CASSLSNSGPFEQYF. The CDR3 coding sequence is TGTGCCAGCAGCTTAAGTAACAGCGGTCCCTTCGAGCAGTACTTC.

This clonotype was counted many times. This chain connects TRBV25-1 to TRBJ1-3, with D possibly matching TRBD1 (6 bases). Trimming pared 1 base from V and 0 bases from J, leaving 13 bases between. This CDR3 comprises 17 residues. The germline V gene encodes CDR1 MGHDK and CDR2 SYGVNS. CDR3 bases: TGTGCCAGCAGTGAATCGGGACAAGGAAGCTCTGGAAACACCATATATTTT. It translates to CASSESGQGSSGNTIYF.

The CDR3 here is CASSIFGRGLDYGYTF. The CDR3 DNA follows: TGTGCCAGTAGTATATTTGGTCGAGGGCTTGACTATGGCTACACCTTC. The chain joins TRBV19 to TRBJ1-2, with unresolved D. V lost 2 bases and J lost 3, with 16 bases in between. CDR1 and CDR2 from the germline V gene are LNHDA and SQIVND (reference sequence). The CDR3 totals 16 residues.

The gene calls are TRBV20-1 and TRBJ2-3; D might be TRBD1 (5 bases). CDR1 and CDR2 from the germline V gene are DFQATT and SNEGSKA (reference sequence). V was clipped by 5 bases and J by 10 bases, with 16 bases between them. This CDR3 has 12 amino acids. The CDR3 here is CSAAPGPWAQYF. In nucleotides, the CDR3 is TGCAGTGCTGCCCCAGGGCCTTGGGCGCAGTATTTT.

This clonotype was counted ten times or more. The chain recombines TRBV7-9 with TRBJ2-7; D ambiguous. V was clipped by 1 base and J by 3 bases, with 10 bases between them. The germline V gene has CDR1 SEHNR and CDR2 FQNEAQ (reference sequence). The CDR3 totals 14 residues. This CDR3 is CASSLGAANYEQYF. For the CDR3, the DNA is TGTGCCAGCAGCTTAGGGGCCGCTAACTACGAGCAGTACTTC.

This clonotype has a count of ten or more. Compared with germline, one end of the junction differs, possibly owing to a read error. The genes are TRBV5-1 and TRBJ1-1; D might be TRBD1 (5 bases). CDR1 and CDR2 (germline): SGHRS, YFSETQ. This CDR3 has 14 amino acids. The CDR3 loop is CASSLGQMNTEAFF. The CDR3 region has the DNA TGTGCCAGCAGCTTAGGACAAATGAACACTGAAGCTTTCTTT. The complete variable domain, with remaining parts taken from reference TRBV5-1 and TRBJ1-1, reads KAGVTQTPRYLIKTRGQQVTLSCSPISGHRSVSWYQQTPGQGLQFLFEYFSETQRNKGNFPGRFSGRQFSNSRSEMNVSTLELGDSALYLCASSLGQMNTEAFFGQGTRLTVV.

This chain joins TRBV10-3 and TRBJ2-7; 8 nucleotides align to TRBD1. This CDR3 has 14 amino acids. Germline V gene lookup returns CDR1 ENHRY and CDR2 SYGVKD. Germline trimming cut 2 bases from V and 4 bases from J; bases unmatched to any gene: 4. The CDR3 spells CAISEGQGSYEQYF. The DNA for the CDR3 is TGTGCCATCAGTGAGGGACAGGGATCGTACGAGCAGTACTTC.